What follows are 2 T cell receptor beta chains derived from one specimen sequenced in a study of blood T cells in healthy people across ages. With a J-beta primer mix and a sample-barcoded 5' primer, a second PCR ran about 6 to 11 cycles. TCRdb reprocessed the 5' RACE reads with MiXCR, giving one entry per CDR3 protein. The table has some 640,000 distinct CDR3 sequences, 25% to 30% seen once; the top ten hold 15% to 18%. Sequencing input: blood. The receptors stem from a woman older than 75 in good health.

This clonotype has at least ten counts. The chain has TRBV9 and TRBJ1-2; 8 nucleotides agree with TRBD1. Germline V gene lookup returns CDR1 SGDLS and CDR2 YYNGEE. The junction had 4 bases not matched to a gene; V was cut back by 2 bases and J by 7 bases. There are 13 residues in the CDR3. In DNA, the CDR3 is TGTGCCAGCAGCGTCGGACAGGGTCGTGGCTACACCTTC. Translated, it gives CASSVGQGRGYTF. Supplemented by reference TRBV9 and TRBJ1-2, the full variable domain reads DSGVTQTPKHLITATGQRVTLRCSPRSGDLSVYWYQQSLDQGLQFLIQYYNGEERAKGNILERFSAQQFPDLHSELNLSSLELGDSALYFCASSVGQGRGYTFGSGTRLTVV.

Many counts were recorded for this clonotype. V is TRBV5-6 and J is TRBJ1-2; TRBD1 matches 8 bases. The V gene end was trimmed by 4 bases and the J gene end by 3 bases; junction bases not matched to a gene: 5. The CDR3 loop spans 14 amino acids. Germline V gene lookup returns CDR1 SGHDT and CDR2 YYEEEE. Written as DNA, the CDR3 is TGTGCCAGCAGCAGGACAGGGACGGACTATGGCTACACCTTC. It yields the protein CASSRTGTDYGYTF.